One and the same sample provided the 11 T cell receptor beta chains below, sequenced in a study of neurological immune-mediated disorders. MiXCR was run by TCRdb on the 5' RACE reads, yielding one entry per CDR3 protein. Of about 20,000 distinct CDR3 sequences in the sample, 2.6% are singletons; the top ten hold 5.5%. Source material: PBMCs. These receptors originate from a woman aged 18 to 35 with multiple sclerosis.

This clonotype was counted at least ten times. The gene calls are TRBV9 and TRBJ1-4, with a tentative D call TRBD1 (5 bases). Germline V lookup: CDR1 SGDLS, CDR2 YYNGEE. Trimming took off 0 bases at V and 3 bases at J, with 9 bases between the two ends. The CDR3 has 15 amino acids. CDR3 region: CASSVVGTANEKLFF. The DNA for the CDR3 is TGTGCCAGCAGCGTAGTCGGGACGGCTAATGAAAAACTGTTTTTT.

This clonotype was seen ten or more times. This CDR3 reads CASSLVGEGNEQFF. The CDR3 bases are TGCGCCAGCAGCTTGGTAGGGGAGGGTAATGAGCAGTTCTTC. This chain links TRBV5-1 with TRBJ2-1; 7 nucleotides agree with TRBD2. The CDR3 has 14 residues. Trimming cost V 0 bases and J 7 bases; bases outside gene matches: 4. CDR1 and CDR2 from the germline V gene are SGHRS and YFSETQ. The full variable domain, with the rest looked up from reference TRBV5-1 and TRBJ2-1, is KAGVTQTPRYLIKTRGQQVTLSCSPISGHRSVSWYQQTPGQGLQFLFEYFSETQRNKGNFPGRFSGRQFSNSRSEMNVSTLELGDSALYLCASSLVGEGNEQFFGPGTRLTVL.

This clonotype appeared many times. The chain links TRBV3-1 to TRBJ2-5; D is possibly TRBD1 (8 bases). The germline V gene encodes CDR1 LGHDT and CDR2 YNNKEL (reference sequence). Trimming pared 0 bases from V and 2 bases from J, leaving 19 bases between. The CDR3 totals 18 residues. The CDR3 DNA follows: TGTGCCAGCAGCCAAGATCACACGGCGGGGGACAGGCAAGAGACCCAGTACTTC. It encodes CASSQDHTAGDRQETQYF.

This clonotype was counted many times. The chain is built from TRBV6-6 and TRBJ2-7, with 8 positions matching TRBD1. This CDR3 region has 14 residues. J gave up 5 bases and V 6 bases, and 9 bases lay outside the gene matches. CDR1 and CDR2 (germline): MNHNY, SVGAGI (reference sequence). The CDR3 reads CASRSPDRAHEQYF. For the CDR3, the DNA is TGTGCCAGCAGGAGCCCGGACAGGGCCCACGAGCAGTACTTC.

This clonotype was counted a few times. V is TRBV2 and J is TRBJ1-5; 9 nucleotides line up with TRBD1. The CDR3 runs 15 residues. CDR1 is SNHLY and CDR2 is FYNNEI in the germline V gene. V trimming: 8 bases; J trimming: 2 bases; junction bases outside the gene matches: 7. This CDR3 reads CASSTQGAGNQPQHF. CDR3 DNA sequence: TGTGCCAGCTCAACACAGGGGGCGGGCAATCAGCCCCAGCATTTT.

This clonotype came up a few times. The V call is TRBV19, the J call TRBJ2-1, with TRBD1 matching 7 bases. The CDR3 runs 14 residues. V dropped 7 bases and J dropped 0; count of bases not matched to a gene: 3. Germline CDR1 is LNHDA and CDR2 is SQIVND (reference sequence). CDR3 nucleotide sequence: TGTGCCAGTACGGGACAGAGCTCCTACAATGAGCAGTTCTTC. Protein: CASTGQSSYNEQFF.

This clonotype was recorded many times. The chain uses TRBV2 and TRBJ2-2; D ambiguous. The CDR3 is made up of 15 amino acids. The V gene's germline CDR1 is SNHLY and CDR2 FYNNEI. V lost 3 bases and J lost 0, with 8 bases in between. CDR3 protein: CASSEVRSNTGELFF. The CDR3 DNA follows: TGTGCCAGCAGTGAGGTGCGGTCGAACACCGGGGAGCTGTTTTTT.

This clonotype was recorded at least ten times. The chain uses TRBV7-6 and TRBJ1-6, with D unresolved. The CDR3 extends over 15 amino acids. Germline loops: CDR1 SGHVS, CDR2 FNYEAQ. V lost 2 bases, J lost 6 bases, and 11 bases lay in between. CDR3 in DNA: TGTGCCAGCAGCTTAAGTTCGGGGTCTAATTCACCCCTCCACTTT. Translation gives CASSLSSGSNSPLHF.

This clonotype was found many times. The chain joins TRBV25-1 to TRBJ2-7; D might be TRBD1 or TRBD2, each matching 6 bases. The germline gives CDR1 MGHDK, CDR2 SYGVNS. CDR3 length: 15 amino acids. Trimming removed 0 bases at V and 1 base at J, with 10 bases between. CDR3 sequence: CASSEYRGPSYEQYF. The CDR3 DNA is TGTGCCAGCAGTGAATATCGGGGGCCTTCCTACGAGCAGTACTTC.

This clonotype was seen ten or more times. The V gene is TRBV20-1, the J gene TRBJ2-7, with 8 bases matching TRBD2. With V trimmed by 3 bases and J by 2 bases, 6 bases remained unmatched. CDR3 size: 14 residues. Germline-derived CDR1 and CDR2 are DFQATT and SNEGSKA (reference sequence). The CDR3 nucleotides read TGCAGTGCTAGCGAACTAGCGGTGGCCTACGAGCAGTACTTC. It codes for CSASELAVAYEQYF.

This clonotype was detected many times. An end of the junction does not agree with germline; a read error may underlie this. The rearrangement uses TRBV7-9 and TRBJ1-1, with D tentatively TRBD1 (6 bases). The V gene's germline CDR1 is SEHNR and CDR2 FQNEAQ (reference sequence). This CDR3 spans 13 amino acids. CDR3 sequence reads: CANSTTGNTEAFF. CDR3 in DNA: TGTGCCAACAGCACGACAGGGAACACTGAAGCTTTCTTT.